These 16 T cell receptor beta chains were sequenced from one sample in a study of somatic mutations in cytotoxic T cells in rheumatoid arthritis. Profiling relied on immunoSEQ multiplex PCR, and the TCRdb table lists in-frame clones only, not all of them. Of about 23,000 clones listed, approximately 81% are singletons. The material sequenced was CD8+ T cells sorted from blood. These receptors came from an adult with rheumatoid arthritis.

V and J are TRBV9 and TRBJ2-5; a weak D match, TRBD2 (6 bases). V was clipped by 1 base and J by 2 bases, with 12 bases between them. CDR1 and CDR2 from the germline V gene are SGDLS and YYNGEE. The CDR3 sequence is 15 residues long. CDR3 amino acids: CASSVSSGPQETQYF. In DNA form, the CDR3 reads TGTGCCAGCAGCGTATCCAGCGGGCCACAAGAGACCCAGTACTTC.

The table lists this clone with a count of one. CDR3 DNA sequence: TGTGCCAGCAGCTCCTCGGACAGGGGGGTGGTGGATACGCAGTATTTT. Translated: CASSSSDRGVVDTQYF. The chain carries TRBV5-6 and TRBJ2-3, with 10 bases aligning to TRBD1. V lost 3 bases, J lost 6 bases, and 10 bases stayed unmatched. CDR3 length equals 16 residues. Per germline, CDR1 SGHDT and CDR2 YYEEEE.

This chain links TRBV2 with TRBJ1-1; a possible D gene is TRBD1 (6 bases). The CDR3 is made up of 15 amino acids. Looked up from germline, CDR1 is SNHLY and CDR2 is FYNNEI. V shed 8 bases and J shed 3 bases, with 19 bases lying between them. CDR3 region: CASRGQGGGDTEAFF. The CDR3 DNA sequence: TGTGCCAGCCGGGGGCAGGGAGGGGGGGACACTGAAGCTTTCTTT.

J is TRBJ2-7 and V is TRBV6-4; D not certain. CDR1 and CDR2 from the germline V gene are MRHNA and SNTAGT. The V end was cut by 3 bases, the J end by 0 bases, with 15 bases between. The length of the CDR3 is 16 residues. The CDR3 sequence is CASSESPLLSSYEQYF. For the CDR3, the DNA is TGTGCCAGCAGTGAGTCCCCCCTGCTGAGCTCCTACGAGCAGTACTTC.

This chain links TRBV6-5 with TRBJ1-1; no firm D call. The CDR3 consists of 13 residues. Germline CDR1 is MNHEY and CDR2 is SVGAGI. Trimming stripped 6 bases from V and 1 base from J, with 9 bases between. As DNA, the CDR3 is TGTGCCAGCAGGGTGGGCCCGAACACTGAAGCTTTCTTT. This gives the protein CASRVGPNTEAFF.

The rearrangement joins TRBV28 to TRBJ2-7, with D possibly TRBD1 on 6 matching bases. CDR1 MDHEN and CDR2 SYDVKM come from the germline V gene. This CDR3 is built from 16 residues. Deletions cut 8 bases from V and 2 bases from J, with 22 bases between. The CDR3 protein is CASPTGQGTGTYEQYF. The CDR3 coding sequence is TGTGCCAGCCCGACGGGGCAGGGCACAGGGACCTACGAGCAGTACTTC.

This sequence joins TRBV6-1 and TRBJ2-7, with 8 bases fitting TRBD1. The CDR3 extends over 13 amino acids. CDR1 MNHNS and CDR2 SASEGT come from the germline V gene. The trim removed 4 bases at V and 4 bases at J, leaving 3 bases unmatched. In nucleotides, the CDR3 is TGTGCCAGCAGTGCGCGACAGGGGTACGAGCAGTACTTC. This codes for CASSARQGYEQYF.

J is TRBJ2-7 and V is TRBV18; tentative D call: TRBD1 (6 bases). Germline V gene lookup returns CDR1 KGHSH and CDR2 LQKENI. The CDR3 covers 13 residues. Trimming stripped 3 bases from V and 2 bases from J, with 8 bases between. The CDR3 sequence is CASSPGHTYEQYF. The CDR3 nucleotides read TGTGCCAGCTCACCGGGACATACCTACGAGCAGTACTTC.

The gene calls are TRBV7-2 and TRBJ1-6; the D is unclear. V lost 1 base, J lost 0 bases, and 10 bases lay in between. Germline loops: CDR1 SGHTA, CDR2 FQGNSA. The CDR3 spans 17 residues. This chain's CDR3 is CASSLEPSSSYNSPLHF. The CDR3 DNA follows: TGTGCCAGCAGCTTAGAGCCAAGTAGCTCCTATAATTCACCCCTCCACTTT.

The chain employs TRBV1 and TRBJ1-1. TRBV1 is annotated as a pseudogene. The CDR3 totals 14 residues. In DNA, the CDR3 is TGCACCAGAGTCGAACGAAGAATAGGCACTGAAGCTTTCTTT. Encoded protein: CTRVERRIGTEAFF.

This rearrangement joins TRBV10-3 to TRBJ2-7; 10 nucleotides line up with TRBD1. With V trimmed by 6 bases and J by 2 bases, 4 bases remained unmatched. Germline V gives CDR1 ENHRY, CDR2 SYGVKD. This CDR3 comprises 14 residues. The CDR3 sequence: CAISGTGVTYEQYF. CDR3 nucleotides: TGTGCCATCAGCGGGACAGGGGTAACCTACGAGCAGTACTTC.

V is TRBV27 and J is TRBJ2-1; D is possibly TRBD1 or TRBD2 (5 bases each). Germline-derived CDR1 and CDR2 are MNHEY and SMNVEV (reference sequence). The CDR3 covers 13 residues. The V end was cut by 8 bases, the J end by 0 bases, with 8 bases between. CDR3 in DNA: TGTGCCAGCTATGGGGGCTCCTACAATGAGCAGTTCTTC. It encodes CASYGGSYNEQFF.

The V and J genes are TRBV6-4 and TRBJ2-3; the D call may be TRBD1 or TRBD2 (5 bases each). The CDR3 is 14 amino acids. Germline values: CDR1 MRHNA, CDR2 SNTAGT. V shed 4 bases and J shed 0 bases, with 8 bases lying between them. CDR3 in DNA: TGTGCCAGCAGTGCCGGGGCCAGCACAGATACGCAGTATTTT. This gives the protein CASSAGASTDTQYF.

This chain joins TRBV5-4 and TRBJ2-3; 8 nucleotides agree with TRBD2. CDR3 length: 19 amino acids. V lost 4 bases to trimming and J lost 0 bases; unmatched junction nucleotides: 16. The germline gives CDR1 SGHNT, CDR2 YYREEE (reference sequence). This CDR3 is CASSPTPTSGYSSTDTQYF. CDR3 bases: TGTGCCAGCAGCCCAACCCCCACTAGCGGATATTCTAGCACAGATACGCAGTATTTT.

V is TRBV13 and J is TRBJ1-6; D may be TRBD1 (5 bases). Germline assignment: CDR1 PRHDT and CDR2 FYEKMQ (reference sequence). This CDR3 has 15 residues. V lost 7 bases and J lost 10, with 20 bases in between. The CDR3 nucleotides read TGTGCCAGCACCATAATGGACGCCGGGGACTCACCCCTCCACTTT. Residues: CASTIMDAGDSPLHF.

This clone was seen more than once but under ten times. The genes are TRBV4-2 and TRBJ1-3; D unclear. From germline, CDR1 is LGHNA and CDR2 YNFKEQ. V was cut by 4 bases and J by 2 bases, with 15 bases left in between. This CDR3 region has 16 residues. The CDR3 DNA sequence: TGTGCCAGCAGCCTTAACCGGGAGGTAACTGGAAACACCATATATTTT. This codes for CASSLNREVTGNTIYF.